The clone carrying this T cell receptor beta chain was seen ten or more times. As to time point: newly diagnosed GD, antithyroid drugs for less than 3 months. RNA extracted from PBMCs served as the sequencing template. This sample is part of a study of regulatory T cells in long-lasting Graves disease. The length of the CDR3 is 15 residues. Unmatched junction bases numbered 8, after V lost 4 bases and J lost 0 bases. CDR1 and CDR2 (germline): DFQATT, SNEGSKA (reference sequence). In building TCR beta libraries, iRepertoire HTBI primers were used together with Arm-PCR of CDR3 regions. Under the authors' procedure: In the combined samples, roughly 62 TRBV and more than 11 TRBJ segments were identified. TCRdb independently ran MiXCR on the multiplex PCR reads; one entry per CDR3 protein. None of the V and J calls come from the authors' own analysis; TCRdb made them. The sample has a few hundred thousand distinct CDR3 sequences, roughly 19% seen once.

These same records also appear under a second study, on T cells in Graves' hyperthyroidism and ophthalmopathy. That source reports: In making diagnoses, clinical symptoms, serum thyroxine and TRAb, thyroid ultrasound and orbital computed tomography were all used.

This receptor was taken from a woman in her twenties or thirties with Graves disease. The specimen comprised peripheral blood mononuclear cells (PBMCs), sampled at new diagnosis, from a patient treated with antithyroid drugs. The chain has TRBV20-1 and TRBJ2-7, with TRBD2 identical over 8 bases. CDR3 residues: CSAKTGLALSYEQYF. The CDR3, as DNA: TGCAGTGCTAAGACCGGACTAGCCCTCTCCTACGAGCAGTACTTC.